The 32 T cell receptor beta chains in this list originate from one sample, sequenced in a study of T cell clonality in common variable immunodeficiency. Repertoires were generated with immunoSEQ multiplex PCR, while TCRdb's copy carries only in-frame clones and drops some. The repertoire yields approximately 35,000 clones, none seen only once; the top ten contain 6.7%. Study-wide findings and caveats: Reportedly, TCR beta sequences from common variable immunodeficiency showed fewer deletions and N-nucleotide insertions.

Their antigens are not known. The material sequenced was peripheral blood mononuclear cells. These TCRs come from a human donor with common variable immunodeficiency.

This clone was picked up many times. The sequenced CDR3 bases are TGTGCCACCAGTGATTTGCGAGACAGGGGAGGTTGGAATGAG. This translates into CATSDLRDRGGWNE. The whole CDR3 region reads CATSDLRDRGGWNEQFF. V gene TRBV24-1 combines with J gene TRBJ2-1; 8 nucleotides align to TRBD1. Read sequence stops 3 residues before the CDR3 end, and the germline J gene provides the missing end. Trimming at V came to 0 bases and at J to 7 bases, leaving 10 bases not matched to a gene. Germline assignment: CDR1 KGHDR and CDR2 SFDVKD. This CDR3 region has 17 residues.

This clone has a handful of counts. The CDR3 end falls 3 residues outside the read, so it is completed with the germline J gene. J is TRBJ1-5 and V is TRBV7-8; possibly TRBD1 for D (5 bases). V lost 5 bases, J lost 0 bases, and 14 bases lay in between. The V gene's germline CDR1 is SGHVS and CDR2 FQNEAQ. The CDR3 has 16 residues. The sequenced part of the CDR3 DNA is TGTGCCAGCAGCCCCCTACACGGGGGTAGCAATCAGCCC. Translating it yields CASSPLHGGSNQP. The full CDR3 protein is CASSPLHGGSNQPQHF.

Concerning this clone: Read sequence stops 3 residues before the CDR3 end, and the germline J gene provides the missing end. The rearrangement uses TRBV7-2 and TRBJ2-3; maybe TRBD2 (6 bases). The CDR3 sequence is 14 residues long. V was trimmed by 5 bases and J by 0 bases, leaving 9 bases between them. Per germline, CDR1 SGHTA and CDR2 FQGNSA. CDR3 loop: CASSEGLSTDTQYF. Incomplete CDR3 DNA: TGTGCCAGCAGCGAGGGACTGAGCACAGATACG.

This clone was observed many times. The junction does not match germline at one end; this may be a read error. The missing CDR3 end, 3 residues past where the read stops, is filled in from the germline J gene. This rearrangement joins TRBV5-4 to TRBJ2-3; the D gene is possibly TRBD2 (5 bases). CDR3 size: 12 residues. Germline CDR1 is SGHNT and CDR2 is YYREEE (reference sequence). Partial CDR3 DNA: TGTGCCAGCAGTTTGGGCGGGGATACG. Translating gives CASSLGGDT. The CDR3 in its entirety is CASSLGGDTQYF.

Regarding this clone: With the read ending 3 residues before the CDR3 end, the germline J gene is used to fill in that end. This chain connects TRBV11-2 to TRBJ2-1; TRBD2 agrees at 12 bases. The trim removed 6 bases at V and 8 bases at J, leaving 8 bases unmatched. Germline V CDR1 and CDR2: SGHAT, FQNNGV. There are 15 residues in the CDR3. The CDR3 region is CASSLTSGRVDEQFF. CDR3 DNA (partial): TGTGCCAGCAGTTTGACTAGCGGGAGAGTCGATGAG. Using reference TRBV11-2 and TRBJ2-1 for the parts outside the CDR3, the full variable domain is EAGVAQSPRYKIIEKRQSVAFWCNPISGHATLYWYQQILGQGPKLLIQFQNNGVVDDSQLPKDRFSAERLKGVDSTLKIQPAKLEDSAVYLCASSLTSGRVDEQFFGPGTRLTVL.

Sample share makes this clone medium-sized (0.01 to 0.1%). The CDR3 goes on 3 residues after the read ends, and that part is filled in from the germline J gene. The genes are TRBV6-2 or TRBV6-3 and TRBJ1-1; 9 nucleotides match TRBD1. V shed 9 bases and J 6 bases; nucleotides not matched to a gene: 8. Germline V CDR1 and CDR2: MNHEY, SVGEGT. The CDR3 runs 13 residues. The CDR3: CASTGGATAEAFF. The DNA read from the CDR3 is TGTGCCAGTACAGGGGGCGCGACGGCTGAA.

This clone was seen ten or more times. The CDR3 is cut off 3 residues early in the read; its end comes from the germline J gene. The chain is built from TRBV30 and TRBJ2-7; TRBD2 agrees at 11 bases. The CDR3 runs 14 residues. Germline CDR1 and CDR2: GTSNPN and SVGIG (reference sequence). With V trimmed by 0 bases and J by 4 bases, 2 bases remained unmatched. CDR3 DNA (partial): TGTGCCTGGAGTGTCTCTAGCGGGAGGTACGAG. This encodes CAWSVSSGRYE. The complete CDR3 protein is CAWSVSSGRYEQYF.

This clone was detected ten times or more. The CDR3 goes on 3 residues after the read ends, and that part is filled in from the germline J gene. The genes are TRBV5-1 and TRBJ1-6; TRBD1 is a possible D gene (6 bases). The CDR3 extends over 13 amino acids. Per germline, CDR1 SGHRS and CDR2 YFSETQ. The V and J ends lost 0 bases and 8 bases respectively, with 6 bases between them. The part of the CDR3 DNA that was read is TGCGCCAGCAGCTTGGGGACAGATTCACCC. Amino acids: CASSLGTDSP. The CDR3 in full is CASSLGTDSPLHF.

In this sample, this clone turned up many times. The read ends 3 residues shy of where the CDR3 ends; the end is completed using the germline J gene. V is TRBV27 and J is TRBJ2-3; D may be TRBD2 (6 bases). The V end was cut by 4 bases, the J end by 4 bases, with 18 bases between. The CDR3 runs 16 residues. Germline CDR1 reads MNHEY; CDR2 reads SMNVEV (reference sequence). The CDR3 reads CASSSLLAMGADTQYF. The covered CDR3 bases are TGTGCCAGCAGTTCACTACTAGCAATGGGGGCAGATACG.

This clone was detected only a few times. Read coverage stops 3 residues before the CDR3 terminus; the germline J gene supplies the remainder. This chain links TRBV19 with TRBJ2-5; unclear D gene. The CDR3 extends over 15 amino acids. The V end lost 2 bases, the J end lost 6 bases, and 16 bases lay between the germline ends. Germline V gives CDR1 LNHDA, CDR2 SQIVND (reference sequence). CDR3: CASSISPSPRKTQYF. The sequenced CDR3 bases are TGTGCCAGTAGTATATCGCCAAGCCCACGAAAGACC. Full variable domain (rest looked up from reference TRBV19 and TRBJ2-5): DGGITQSPKYLFRKEGQNVTLSCEQNLNHDAMYWYRQDPGQGLRLIYYSQIVNDFQKGDIAEGYSVSREKKESFPLTVTSAQKNPTAFYLCASSISPSPRKTQYFGPGTRLLVL.

This clone was recorded many times. From the germline J gene comes the end of the CDR3, since the read stops 3 residues before it. The J gene is TRBJ2-3, the V gene TRBV9, with 9 bases identical to TRBD2. The CDR3 is 14 residues long. The V and J ends lost 4 bases and 3 bases, in that order; junction bases with no gene match: 3. Germline values: CDR1 SGDLS, CDR2 YYNGEE. The CDR3 protein is CASSPSGGTDTQYF. CDR3 DNA, as far as it was read: TGTGCCAGCAGCCCAAGCGGGGGGACAGATACG. The entire variable domain, with the rest obtained from reference TRBV9 and TRBJ2-3, is as follows: DSGVTQTPKHLITATGQRVTLRCSPRSGDLSVYWYQQSLDQGLQFLIQYYNGEERAKGNILERFSAQQFPDLHSELNLSSLELGDSALYFCASSPSGGTDTQYFGPGTRLTVL.

This clone was seen many times. This CDR3 is CASSRDRARAFF. CDR3 bases read: TGTGCCAGCAGCAGGGACAGGGCAAGG. The chain couples TRBV11-2 to TRBJ1-1; 9 bases agree with TRBD1. The read terminates 3 residues before the CDR3 end, so the remaining end is supplied by the germline J gene. The V gene's germline CDR1 is SGHAT and CDR2 FQNNGV. This CDR3 contains 12 residues. The whole variable domain, remainder taken from reference TRBV11-2 and TRBJ1-1, is EAGVAQSPRYKIIEKRQSVAFWCNPISGHATLYWYQQILGQGPKLLIQFQNNGVVDDSQLPKDRFSAERLKGVDSTLKIQPAKLEDSAVYLCASSRDRARAFFGQGTRLTVV.

This clone was detected only a few times. The read gets to within 3 residues of the CDR3 end, and the germline J gene fills in the rest. The rearrangement joins TRBV6-2 or TRBV6-3 to TRBJ1-4; 8 bases line up with TRBD1. CDR3 length: 15 amino acids. CDR1 MNHEY and CDR2 SVGEGT come from the germline V gene. V lost 0 bases and J lost 7; bases outside the gene matches: 4. CDR3 protein: CASSYSAGGVEKLFF. The sequenced CDR3 bases are TGTGCCAGCAGTTACTCCGCAGGGGGCGTTGAAAAA.

This clone was observed many times. The read terminates 3 residues before the CDR3 end, so the remaining end is supplied by the germline J gene. The chain links TRBV5-4 to TRBJ1-5; D may be TRBD1 (6 bases). Germline-derived CDR1 and CDR2 are SGHNT and YYREEE (reference sequence). The CDR3 runs 14 residues. The ends were cut back, 2 bases at V and 6 bases at J, with 12 bases in the middle. The CDR3 DNA, read in part, is TGTGCCAGCAGCTTACAGGGAACGCTTCAGCCC. Residues: CASSLQGTLQP. The complete CDR3 reads CASSLQGTLQPQHF.

This clone appeared many times. The read comes to an end 3 residues before the CDR3 does, leaving the germline J gene to fill in the end. The rearrangement uses TRBV5-1 and TRBJ2-1, with TRBD2 matching 10 bases. J was trimmed by 0 bases and V by 0 bases; bases with no gene match: 9. The germline V gene encodes CDR1 SGHRS and CDR2 YFSETQ. The length of the CDR3 is 19 residues. Partial CDR3 DNA: TGCGCCAGCAGCTTGGCGAGCGGGTCTAGCGGGAGCTCCTACAATGAG. Residues: CASSLASGSSGSSYNE. From start to end, the CDR3 is CASSLASGSSGSSYNEQFF.

This clone was detected only a few times. The read finishes 3 residues shy of the CDR3 end, and the germline J gene is used to complete it. The gene calls are TRBV30 and TRBJ2-3; tentative D call: TRBD2 (6 bases). Germline-derived CDR1 and CDR2 are GTSNPN and SVGIG (reference sequence). The CDR3 totals 15 residues. The ends were cut back, 8 bases at V and 2 bases at J, with 20 bases in the middle. The sequenced CDR3 bases are TGTGCCAGTAGTATAGGAGGGCTTTCCACAGATACG. Its translation is CASSIGGLSTDT. Given in full, the CDR3 is CASSIGGLSTDTQYF. The full variable domain, rest sourced from reference TRBV30 and TRBJ2-3, is SQTIHQWPATLVQPVGSPLSLECTVEGTSNPNLYWYRQAAGRGLQLLFYSVGIGQISSEVPQNLSASRPQDRQFILSSKKLLLSDSGFYLCASSIGGLSTDTQYFGPGTRLTVL.

This clone was recorded at least ten times. The read ends 3 residues before the CDR3 terminus; that terminus is restored from the germline J gene. This rearrangement joins TRBV7-9 to TRBJ2-7, with 10 bases identical to TRBD2. The germline gives CDR1 SEHNR, CDR2 FQNEAQ (reference sequence). J lost 4 bases, V lost 3 bases, and 6 bases had no gene match. The CDR3 has 15 amino acids. The part of the CDR3 DNA that was read is TGTGCCAGCAGCTTCCAGCTAGCGGGGGAGTACGAG. Amino acid sequence: CASSFQLAGEYE. In full, the CDR3 is CASSFQLAGEYEQYF.

This clone was recorded at least ten times. The CDR3 extends 3 residues past the end of the read, so its final part is completed from the germline J gene. This chain links TRBV7-2 with TRBJ2-7, with 11 positions matching TRBD2. V trimming: 3 bases; J trimming: 0 bases; junction bases outside the gene matches: 1. Germline CDR1 is SGHTA and CDR2 is FQGNSA. The CDR3 is 15 amino acids. The sequenced part of the CDR3 DNA is TGTGCCAGCAGCTTCGGGACTAGCGGCTCCTACGAG. Encoded protein: CASSFGTSGSYE. The CDR3 as a whole reads CASSFGTSGSYEQYF.

This clone was detected ten times or more. The read is 3 residues too short to cover the CDR3 end, so that end is filled in from the germline J gene. The V and J genes are TRBV18 and TRBJ1-4, with D uncertain. V lost 2 bases and J lost 10, with 17 bases in between. CDR3 length: 15 amino acids. CDR1 and CDR2 (germline): KGHSH, LQKENI. CDR3 loop: CASSPMAVRGGKLFF. CDR3 DNA, as far as it was read: TGTGCCAGCTCACCAATGGCGGTTCGGGGAGGAAAA.

With regard to this clone: The read terminates 3 residues before the CDR3 end, so the remaining end is supplied by the germline J gene. The chain links TRBV7-9 to TRBJ2-2, with D uncertain. Germline V lookup: CDR1 SEHNR, CDR2 FQNEAQ (reference sequence). This CDR3 is built from 15 residues. V was cut by 8 bases and J by 0 bases, with 13 bases left in between. The CDR3: CASSAEAANTGELFF. The sequenced CDR3 bases are TGTGCCAGCTCCGCTGAGGCGGCGAACACCGGGGAG.

CDR3 in amino acids: CASSSGQAYQPQHF. The sequenced CDR3 bases are TGTGCCAGCAGCTCCGGACAGGCATATCAGCCC. The V and J genes are TRBV5-6 and TRBJ1-5; TRBD1 aligns across 7 bases. The CDR3 end lies 3 residues beyond the end of the read and is filled in from the germline J gene. The V gene's germline CDR1 is SGHDT and CDR2 YYEEEE. The CDR3 has 14 amino acids. V lost 3 bases to trimming and J lost 5 bases; unmatched junction nucleotides: 5. Looking up the rest from reference TRBV5-6 and TRBJ1-5 gives the full variable domain: DAGVTQSPTHLIKTRGQQVTLRCSPKSGHDTVSWYQQALGQGPQFIFQYYEEEERQRGNFPDRFSGHQFPNYSSELNVNALLLGDSALYLCASSSGQAYQPQHFGDGTRLSIL.

Ten or more counts support this clone. From the germline J gene comes the end of the CDR3, since the read stops 3 residues before it. The chain couples TRBV7-8 to TRBJ1-6, with a weak D call TRBD1 (5 bases). CDR1 is SGHVS, CDR2 FQNEAQ, per germline. V lost 5 bases and J lost 7, with 18 bases in between. The CDR3 loop spans 16 amino acids. The CDR3 region is CASSPGGGRLNSPLHF. The part of the CDR3 DNA that was read is TGTGCCAGCAGCCCGGGGGGGGGACGGTTGAATTCACCC.

This clone was seen more than once but under ten times. The CDR3 goes on 3 residues after the read ends, and that part is filled in from the germline J gene. The chain is built from TRBV7-8 and TRBJ2-5; either TRBD1 or TRBD2 may fit D (5 bases each). The V end lost 1 base, the J end lost 7 bases, and 10 bases lay between the germline ends. Germline V gene sequence: CDR1 SGHVS, CDR2 FQNEAQ. This CDR3 spans 13 amino acids. CDR3 bases read: TGTGCCAGCAGCTTAGAAGGGGAGCGGACC. Its translation: CASSLEGERT. Given in full, the CDR3 is CASSLEGERTQYF.

Notes on this clone: The read terminates 3 residues ahead of where the CDR3 ends, so the germline J gene completes it. The chain uses TRBV7-7 and TRBJ2-1; the match to TRBD2 covers 12 bases. The germline V gene encodes CDR1 SSHAT and CDR2 FNYEAQ (reference sequence). There are 15 residues in the CDR3. J was trimmed by 5 bases and V by 6 bases; bases with no gene match: 5. CDR3 bases read: TGTGCCAGCAGTCGGAGACTAGCGGGAGACAATGAG. Protein: CASSRRLAGDNE. The entire CDR3 protein reads CASSRRLAGDNEQFF.

For this clone: The read falls 3 residues short of the CDR3 end, and the missing part is taken from the germline J gene. The V gene is TRBV20-1, the J gene TRBJ1-5; 7 nucleotides align to TRBD1. The CDR3 extends over 16 amino acids. V trimming: 0 bases; J trimming: 6 bases; junction bases outside the gene matches: 11. Germline V gene lookup returns CDR1 DFQATT and CDR2 SNEGSKA (reference sequence). CDR3 bases read: TGCAGTGCTAGAGATACCAGGGGGAGTCTTAGTCAGCCC. It is translated as CSARDTRGSLSQP. The full CDR3 reads CSARDTRGSLSQPQHF.

This clone was picked up many times. From the germline J gene comes the end of the CDR3, since the read stops 3 residues before it. The rearrangement joins TRBV30 to TRBJ2-2, with TRBD1 as a possible D gene (5 bases). This CDR3 spans 13 amino acids. CDR1 and CDR2 from the germline V gene are GTSNPN and SVGIG (reference sequence). Between the trimmed V and J ends, which lost 5 bases and 3 bases, there was a span of 10 bases. CDR3 bases read: TGTGCCTGGGATACCAGGGACACCGGGGAG. This sequence encodes CAWDTRDTGE. The CDR3 as a whole reads CAWDTRDTGELFF.

This clone is medium-sized within its sample. The read ends 3 residues before the CDR3 terminus; that terminus is restored from the germline J gene. The chain recombines TRBV6-4 with TRBJ1-6; D is possibly TRBD1 (6 bases). This CDR3 comprises 13 residues. The V gene's germline CDR1 is MRHNA and CDR2 SNTAGT. V lost 6 bases and J lost 9, with 12 bases in between. CDR3 bases read: TGTGCCAGCAGCCAGGGGCTAGGTTCACCC. It translates to CASSQGLGSP. The entire CDR3 sequence reads CASSQGLGSPLHF.

This clone turned up a few times. Read coverage stops 3 residues before the CDR3 terminus; the germline J gene supplies the remainder. V usage is TRBV2 and J usage is TRBJ2-1; TRBD2 aligns across 12 bases. Germline V gives CDR1 SNHLY, CDR2 FYNNEI. Trimming cost V 6 bases and J 3 bases; bases outside gene matches: 3. The CDR3 length is 15 residues. CDR3 amino acids: CASRRTSGNYNEQFF. The sequenced CDR3 bases are TGTGCCAGCAGGAGGACTAGCGGGAACTACAATGAG. Full variable domain (outside the CDR3, taken from reference TRBV2 and TRBJ2-1): EPEVTQTPSHQVTQMGQEVILRCVPISNHLYFYWYRQILGQKVEFLVSFYNNEISEKSEIFDDQFSVERPDGSNFTLKIRSTKLEDSAMYFCASRRTSGNYNEQFFGPGTRLTVL.

This clone was counted a few times. With the read ending 3 residues before the CDR3 end, the germline J gene is used to fill in that end. The chain is built from TRBV19 and TRBJ2-1, with 8 bases matching TRBD2. The CDR3 extends over 16 amino acids. J gave up 8 bases and V 7 bases, and 16 bases lay outside the gene matches. Germline CDR1 reads LNHDA; CDR2 reads SQIVND (reference sequence). The CDR3 DNA, read in part, is TGTGCCAGTAAAAAATCCCCCATAGCGGGATCTTATGAG. It translates to CASKKSPIAGSYE. The entire CDR3 is CASKKSPIAGSYEQFF.

For this clone: The read ends 3 residues shy of where the CDR3 ends; the end is completed using the germline J gene. The genes are TRBV11-3 and TRBJ2-5, with 7 bases matching TRBD1. Germline loops: CDR1 SGHNT, CDR2 YENEEA. The length of the CDR3 is 15 residues. V lost 3 bases and J lost 4; bases outside the gene matches: 8. CDR3 amino acids: CASSFNGRGSETQYF. CDR3 DNA (partial): TGTGCCAGCAGCTTTAACGGCAGGGGGTCAGAGACC.

This clone was seen more than once but under ten times. The read ends 3 residues early relative to the CDR3; the germline J gene fills the gap. The chain couples TRBV7-9 to TRBJ1-1; D call uncertain. Trimming removed 5 bases at V and 0 bases at J, with 7 bases between. Germline CDR1 reads SEHNR; CDR2 reads FQNEAQ (reference sequence). The CDR3 has 13 residues. The CDR3 loop is CASSLDMNTEAFF. Incomplete CDR3 DNA: TGTGCCAGCAGCCTTGACATGAACACTGAA.

To note about this clone: The CDR3 end is not reached by the read, which stops 3 residues before it; the germline J gene fills it in. The chain recombines TRBV13 with TRBJ2-1, with 7 positions matching TRBD2. The CDR3 length is 14 residues. V trimming: 3 bases; J trimming: 8 bases; junction bases outside the gene matches: 7. Germline assignment: CDR1 PRHDT and CDR2 FYEKMQ (reference sequence). This chain's CDR3 is CASSFLAAGDEQFF. The covered CDR3 bases are TGTGCCAGCAGCTTCCTAGCGGCGGGCGATGAG.